This T cell receptor beta chain was captured in a study of post-analysis software for immune sequencing data. Study observations and caveats: Patients showed TRBV5-6, TRBV5-1 and TRBV20-1 among five TRBV segments more frequent than in controls.

Prepared TCR beta cDNA libraries contained unique molecular identifiers. Each sample of about 0.95 to 10 million input T cells yielded approximately 500,000 cDNA molecules, so each molecule approximated one T cell. TCRdb re-called the PCR reads with MiXCR, one entry per CDR3 protein. The data hold 600,000 to 700,000 distinct CDR3 sequences, with 55% to 70% observed a single time. A word on this clonotype: Antigen: not known.

This CDR3 region has 13 residues. After removal of 5 bases from V and 1 base from J, the junction contained 1 base not matched to a gene. Germline CDR1 reads SQVTM; CDR2 reads ANQGSEA. The sequence was collected from a girl aged 2 to 9 with multiple sclerosis. The sequenced sample was blood. The J gene is TRBJ2-1, the V gene TRBV29-1, with 8 positions matching TRBD2. The DNA for the CDR3 is TGCAGCGTTACTAGCGGATCCTACAATGAGCAGTTCTTC. Translated: CSVTSGSYNEQFF.